These T cell receptor beta chains were read from a single sample in a study of OX40 agonist ivuxolimab in advanced cancers. The protocol was immunoSEQ multiplex PCR, while the TCRdb copy is restricted to in-frame clones and leaves out a portion. The repertoire consists of some 72,000 clones, with around 90% occurring once and the leading ten covering roughly 9.6%. This specimen was CD4+ or CD8+ T cells sorted from blood, taken in a trial of the OX40 agonist ivuxolimab. All receptors derive from an adult with an advanced solid tumor such as melanoma, head and neck, liver or kidney cancer. Both conserved end residues are part of each CDR3. D genes are given only for firm matches. Size values are once, few and many counts, or a class for expanded clones, and some rows have none.

d_gene	abundance	v_gene	j_gene	CDR3aa	CDR3nt
NA	once	TRBV5-1	TRBJ1-4	CASSLGLINEKLFF	TGCGCCAGCAGCTTGGGATTGATCAATGAAAAACTGTTTTTT
TRBD2	NA	TRBV7-2	TRBJ2-2	CASSSRDYGELFF	TGTGCCAGCAGCAGCCGGGACTACGGGGAGCTGTTTTTT
TRBD1	once	TRBV7-9	TRBJ1-1	CASSPRQGRNTEAFF	TGTGCCAGCAGCCCGCGACAGGGACGGAACACTGAAGCTTTCTTT
NA	NA	TRBV7-9	TRBJ1-4	CASSIVLQAATNEKLFF	TGTGCCAGCAGCATCGTTCTACAGGCTGCAACTAATGAAAAACTGTTTTTT
NA	NA	TRBV29-1	TRBJ1-1	CSVLYGRMNTEAFF	TGCAGCGTACTTTATGGACGGATGAACACTGAAGCTTTCTTT
NA	NA	TRBV5-1	TRBJ1-4	CASSFKQVATNEKLFF	TGCGCCAGCAGCTTTAAACAGGTTGCAACTAATGAAAAACTGTTTTTT
NA	NA	TRBV10-2	TRBJ2-7	CASSDEGPDSYEQYF	TGCGCCAGCAGTGATGAGGGTCCCGACTCCTACGAGCAGTACTTC
NA	NA	TRBV11-2	TRBJ2-5	CASSLDDFGQQETQYF	TGTGCCAGCAGCTTAGACGATTTCGGACAGCAAGAGACCCAGTACTTC
NA	NA	TRBV12-5	TRBJ1-2	CASSAGGLYGYTF	TGTGCTAGTAGCGCAGGAGGCCTCTATGGCTACACCTTC
NA	NA	TRBV2	TRBJ1-1	CASSEPHWNTEAFF	TGTGCCAGCAGTGAGCCCCATTGGAACACTGAAGCTTTCTTT
NA	NA	TRBV11-3	TRBJ1-6	CASSLGTHSPLHF	TGTGCCAGCAGCTTAGGGACCCATTCACCCCTCCACTTT
NA	once	TRBV9	TRBJ2-7	CASSGGPDRLTSYEQYF	TGTGCCAGCAGCGGAGGACCCGACAGGCTCACCTCCTACGAGCAGTACTTC
TRBD1	NA	TRBV7-6	TRBJ2-7	CASSIGGRGSYEQYF	TGTGCCAGCAGCATAGGAGGCAGGGGGTCCTACGAGCAGTACTTC
NA	NA	TRBV27	TRBJ2-7	CASGYGVTYEQYF	TGTGCCAGCGGCTATGGGGTTACCTACGAGCAGTACTTC
TRBD2	NA	TRBV5-1	TRBJ2-7	CASSWTSGGSYEQYF	TGCGCCAGCAGCTGGACTAGCGGGGGCTCCTACGAGCAGTACTTC
TRBD1	NA	TRBV9	TRBJ1-2	CASSAGQGWRYGYTF	TGTGCCAGCAGCGCCGGACAGGGATGGAGGTATGGCTACACCTTC
NA	NA	TRBV5-6	TRBJ2-4	CASSVTGSIQYF	TGTGCCAGCAGCGTCACAGGGAGCATTCAGTACTTC
NA	NA	TRBV6-5	TRBJ2-7	CASGPTGEGEQYF	TGTGCCAGCGGCCCGACAGGGGAGGGGGAGCAGTACTTC
TRBD1	once	TRBV4-3	TRBJ2-7	CASSLDRGGYEQYF	TGCGCCAGCAGCCTGGACAGGGGTGGCTACGAGCAGTACTTC
NA	once	TRBV7-9	TRBJ1-2	CASSLDPRRVF	TGTGCCAGCAGCTTAGATCCCCGTCGGGTCTTC
NA	NA	TRBV2	TRBJ2-7	CASSEGAHGYEQYF	TGTGCCAGCAGTGAAGGAGCGCACGGCTACGAGCAGTACTTC
NA	NA	TRBV4-2	TRBJ2-7	CASSQERGPGYEQYF	TGTGCCAGCAGTCAAGAACGGGGGCCGGGATACGAGCAGTACTTC
NA	NA	TRBV7-6	TRBJ1-4	CASSSGLGGGAREKLFF	TGTGCCAGCAGCTCTGGTCTCGGCGGGGGCGCCCGGGAAAAACTGTTTTTT
NA	NA	TRBV5-6	TRBJ1-2	CASSLGAGALYGYTF	TGTGCCAGCAGCTTGGGTGCCGGGGCCCTCTATGGCTACACCTTC
TRBD2	NA	TRBV6-1	TRBJ2-1	CASSEASGGYNEQFF	TGTGCCAGCAGTGAAGCTAGCGGGGGGTACAATGAGCAGTTCTTC
NA	NA	TRBV6-5	TRBJ1-1	CASTLREGTNTEAFF	TGTGCCAGCACTTTAAGGGAGGGGACGAACACTGAAGCTTTCTTT
NA	NA	TRBV7-9	TRBJ1-3	CASSLAEVYGNTIYF	TGTGCCAGCAGCTTAGCGGAGGTCTATGGAAACACCATATATTTT
NA	NA	TRBV10-2	TRBJ1-4	CASSESRTETNEKLFF	TGCGCCAGCAGTGAGTCGCGGACAGAAACTAATGAAAAACTGTTTTTT
NA	NA	TRBV6-6	TRBJ1-5	CASSYSPGKPQHF	TGTGCCAGCAGTTACTCCCCCGGGAAGCCCCAGCATTTT
NA	NA	TRBV7-9	TRBJ2-7	CASTNGGLGKEQYF	TGTGCCAGCACCAATGGGGGCCTCGGGAAAGAGCAGTACTTC
TRBD1	NA	TRBV27	TRBJ1-1	CASSPIPTGRAEAFF	TGTGCCAGCAGTCCCATCCCGACAGGGAGGGCTGAAGCTTTCTTC
TRBD2	NA	TRBV27	TRBJ2-5	CASSEGTSAFGTQYF	TGTGCCAGCAGTGAGGGGACTAGCGCTTTTGGGACCCAGTACTTC
NA	once	TRBV27	TRBJ1-4	CASSITVKLEKLFF	TGTGCCAGCAGTATTACAGTAAAGCTTGAAAAACTGTTTTTT
NA	once	TRBV6-5	TRBJ2-3	CASSYWGGAGTDTQYF	TGTGCCAGCAGTTACTGGGGGGGGGCCGGCACAGATACGCAGTATTTT
NA	NA	TRBV25-1	TRBJ1-6	CASSGSALHF	TGTGCCAGCAGTGGGTCAGCCCTCCACTTT
NA	NA	TRBV9	TRBJ1-2	CASSASHTIANYGYTF	TGTGCCAGCAGCGCCTCGCACACTATAGCTAACTATGGCTACACCTTC
NA	NA	TRBV5-6	TRBJ2-2	CASTEGGGGFTGELFF	TGTGCCAGCACCGAGGGAGGGGGCGGCTTCACCGGGGAGCTGTTTTTT
NA	NA	TRBV14	TRBJ1-6	CASSQGTVTNNSPLHF	TGTGCCAGCAGCCAAGGGACAGTAACAAATAATTCACCCCTCCACTTT
NA	NA	TRBV10-3	TRBJ1-2	CAISESTDGYTF	TGTGCCATCAGTGAGTCTACCGATGGCTACACCTTC
NA	NA	TRBV11-2	TRBJ2-7	CASSFGASSYEQYF	TGTGCCAGCAGCTTTGGGGCCAGCTCCTACGAGCAGTACTTC
TRBD1	NA	TRBV11-2	TRBJ1-5	CASSLGRDRGLVNQPQHF	TGTGCCAGCAGCTTGGGCCGGGACAGGGGGCTCGTCAATCAGCCCCAGCATTTT
NA	NA	TRBV6-1	TRBJ2-3	CASSEELWTVTDTQYF	TGTGCCAGCAGTGAAGAATTGTGGACTGTCACAGATACGCAGTATTTT
TRBD2	NA	TRBV5-6	TRBJ2-7	CASSLLAGSSYEQYF	TGTGCCAGCAGCTTGCTAGCGGGGAGCTCCTACGAGCAGTACTTC